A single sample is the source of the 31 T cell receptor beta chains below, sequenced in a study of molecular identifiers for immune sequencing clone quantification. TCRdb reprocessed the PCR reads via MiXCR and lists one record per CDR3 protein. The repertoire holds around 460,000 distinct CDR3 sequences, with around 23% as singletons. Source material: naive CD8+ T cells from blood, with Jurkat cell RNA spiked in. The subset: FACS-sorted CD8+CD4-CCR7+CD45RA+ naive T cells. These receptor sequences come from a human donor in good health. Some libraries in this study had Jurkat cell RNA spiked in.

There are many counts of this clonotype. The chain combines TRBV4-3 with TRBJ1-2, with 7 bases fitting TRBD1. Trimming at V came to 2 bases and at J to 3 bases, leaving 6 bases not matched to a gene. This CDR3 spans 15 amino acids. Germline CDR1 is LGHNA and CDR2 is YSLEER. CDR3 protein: CASSQRTQGYYGYTF. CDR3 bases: TGCGCCAGCAGCCAACGTACACAGGGGTACTATGGCTACACCTTC.

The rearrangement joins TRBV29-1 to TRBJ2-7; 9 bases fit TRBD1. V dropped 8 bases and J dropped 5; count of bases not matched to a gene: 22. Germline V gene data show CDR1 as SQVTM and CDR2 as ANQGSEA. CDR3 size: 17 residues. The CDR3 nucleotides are TGCAGCACCACCCCGGAGGACAGGGGTAAACCCCTCCACGAGCAGTACTTC. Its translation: CSTTPEDRGKPLHEQYF.

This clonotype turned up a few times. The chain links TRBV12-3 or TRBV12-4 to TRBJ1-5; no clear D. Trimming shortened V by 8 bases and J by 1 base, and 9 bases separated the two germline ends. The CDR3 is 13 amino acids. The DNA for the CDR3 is TGTGCCAGCGGTGGGTTCAGCAATCAGCCCCAGCATTTT. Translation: CASGGFSNQPQHF.

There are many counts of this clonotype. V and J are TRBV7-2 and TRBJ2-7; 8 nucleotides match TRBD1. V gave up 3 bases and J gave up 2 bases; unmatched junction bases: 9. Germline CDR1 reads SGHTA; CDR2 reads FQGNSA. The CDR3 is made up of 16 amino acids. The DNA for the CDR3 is TGTGCCAGCAGCTTTGCCATCCAGGGGGCCACCTACGAGCAGTACTTC. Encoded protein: CASSFAIQGATYEQYF.

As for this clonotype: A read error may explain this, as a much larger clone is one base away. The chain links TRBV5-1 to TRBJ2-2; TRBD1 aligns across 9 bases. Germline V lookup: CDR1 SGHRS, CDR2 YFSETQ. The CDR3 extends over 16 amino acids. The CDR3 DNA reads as TGCGCCAGCAGCTTGTGGACAGGGGAGGTCACCGGGGTGCTGTTTTTT. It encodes CASSLWTGEVTGVLFF.

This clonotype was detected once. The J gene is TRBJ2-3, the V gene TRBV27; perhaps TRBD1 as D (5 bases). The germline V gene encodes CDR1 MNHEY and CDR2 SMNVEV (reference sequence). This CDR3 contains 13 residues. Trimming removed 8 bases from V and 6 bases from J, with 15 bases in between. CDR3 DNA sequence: TGTGCCAGCGGTCGTTCAGGGCTCGATACGCAGTATTTT. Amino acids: CASGRSGLDTQYF.

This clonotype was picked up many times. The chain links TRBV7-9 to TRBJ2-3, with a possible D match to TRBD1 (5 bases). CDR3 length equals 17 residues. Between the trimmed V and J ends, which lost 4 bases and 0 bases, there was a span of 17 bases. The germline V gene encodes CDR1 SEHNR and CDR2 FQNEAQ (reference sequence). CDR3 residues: CASSSNTGHSSTDTQYF. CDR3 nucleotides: TGTGCCAGCAGCTCCAATACAGGACACTCTAGCACAGATACGCAGTATTTT.

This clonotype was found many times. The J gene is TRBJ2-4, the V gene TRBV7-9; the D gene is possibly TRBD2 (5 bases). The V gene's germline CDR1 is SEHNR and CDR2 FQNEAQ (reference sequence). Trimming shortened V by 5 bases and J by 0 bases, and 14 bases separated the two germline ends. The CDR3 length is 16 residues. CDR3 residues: CASSPFLTTAKNIQYF. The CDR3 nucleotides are TGTGCCAGCAGCCCTTTCTTGACTACAGCCAAAAACATTCAGTACTTC.

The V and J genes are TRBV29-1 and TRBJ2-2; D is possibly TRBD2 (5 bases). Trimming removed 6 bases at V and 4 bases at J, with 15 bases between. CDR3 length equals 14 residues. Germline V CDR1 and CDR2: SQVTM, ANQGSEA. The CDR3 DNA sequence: TGCAGCGTAGGGTCTGACCGGGGCACCGGGGAGCTGTTTTTT. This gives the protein CSVGSDRGTGELFF.

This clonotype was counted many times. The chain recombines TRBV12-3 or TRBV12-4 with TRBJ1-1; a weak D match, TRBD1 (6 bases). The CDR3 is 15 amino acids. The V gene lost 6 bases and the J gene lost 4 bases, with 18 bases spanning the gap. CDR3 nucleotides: TGTGCCAGCAGCCTTGCGGCCAGCAGGGGCACTGAAGCTTTCTTT. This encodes CASSLAASRGTEAFF.

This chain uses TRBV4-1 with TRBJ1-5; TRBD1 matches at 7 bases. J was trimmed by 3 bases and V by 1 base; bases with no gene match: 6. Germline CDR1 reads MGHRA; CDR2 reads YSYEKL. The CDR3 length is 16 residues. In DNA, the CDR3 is TGCGCCAGCAGCCAAGCGCCCCAGGGGGTCAATCAGCCCCAGCATTTT. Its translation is CASSQAPQGVNQPQHF.

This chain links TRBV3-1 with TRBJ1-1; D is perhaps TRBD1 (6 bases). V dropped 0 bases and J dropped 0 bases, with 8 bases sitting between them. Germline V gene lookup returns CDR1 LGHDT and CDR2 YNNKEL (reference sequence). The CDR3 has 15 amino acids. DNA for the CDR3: TGTGCCAGCAGCCAAGATTGGGACATGAACACTGAAGCTTTCTTT. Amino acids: CASSQDWDMNTEAFF.

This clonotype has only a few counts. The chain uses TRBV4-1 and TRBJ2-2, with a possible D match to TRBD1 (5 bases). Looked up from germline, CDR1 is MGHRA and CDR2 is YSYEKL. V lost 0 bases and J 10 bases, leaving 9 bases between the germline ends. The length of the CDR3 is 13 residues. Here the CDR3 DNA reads TGCGCCAGCAGCCAAGACAGGGTCTCGGAGCTGTTTTTT. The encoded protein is CASSQDRVSELFF.

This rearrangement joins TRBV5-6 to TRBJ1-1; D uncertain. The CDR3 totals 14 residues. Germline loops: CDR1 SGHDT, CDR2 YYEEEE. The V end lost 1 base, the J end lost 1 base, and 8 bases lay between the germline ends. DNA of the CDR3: TGTGCCAGCAGCTTGTACCATACGAACACTGAAGCTTTCTTT. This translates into CASSLYHTNTEAFF.

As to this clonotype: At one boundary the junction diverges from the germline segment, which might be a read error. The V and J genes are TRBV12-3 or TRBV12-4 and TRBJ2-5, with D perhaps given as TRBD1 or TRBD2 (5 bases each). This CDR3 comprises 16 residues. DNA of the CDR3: TGTGCCAGCAGTTTAGAAGCAGGGAGAGGCCAAGAGTCCCAGTACTTC. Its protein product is CASSLEAGRGQESQYF.

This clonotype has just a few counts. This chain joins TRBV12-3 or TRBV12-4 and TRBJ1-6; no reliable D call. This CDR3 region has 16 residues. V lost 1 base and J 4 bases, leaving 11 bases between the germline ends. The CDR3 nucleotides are TGTGCCAGCAGTTTAGTTCTTTCGGGGTATAATTCACCCCTCCACTTT. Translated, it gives CASSLVLSGYNSPLHF.

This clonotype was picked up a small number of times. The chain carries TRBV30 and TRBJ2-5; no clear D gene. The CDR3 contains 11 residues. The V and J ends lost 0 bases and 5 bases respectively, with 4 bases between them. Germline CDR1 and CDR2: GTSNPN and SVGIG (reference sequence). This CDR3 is CAWSVGETQYF. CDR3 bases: TGTGCCTGGAGTGTGGGTGAGACCCAGTACTTC. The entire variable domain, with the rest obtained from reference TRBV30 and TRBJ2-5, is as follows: SQTIHQWPATLVQPVGSPLSLECTVEGTSNPNLYWYRQAAGRGLQLLFYSVGIGQISSEVPQNLSASRPQDRQFILSSKKLLLSDSGFYLCAWSVGETQYFGPGTRLLVL.

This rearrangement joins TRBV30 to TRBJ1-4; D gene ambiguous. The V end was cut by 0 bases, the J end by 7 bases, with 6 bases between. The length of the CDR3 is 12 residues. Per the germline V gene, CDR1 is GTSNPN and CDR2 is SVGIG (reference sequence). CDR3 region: CAWSVLGEKLFF. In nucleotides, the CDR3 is TGTGCCTGGAGTGTACTTGGTGAAAAACTGTTTTTT.

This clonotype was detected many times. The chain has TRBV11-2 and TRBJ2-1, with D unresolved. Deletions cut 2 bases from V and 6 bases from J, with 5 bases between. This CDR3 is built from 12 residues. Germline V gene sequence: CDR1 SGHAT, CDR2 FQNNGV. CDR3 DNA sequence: TGTGCCAGCAGCTTAATTCCCAATGAGCAGTTCTTC. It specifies CASSLIPNEQFF.

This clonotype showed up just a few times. Here the CDR3 reads CASSQEKQGVNGNTIYF. The CDR3 nucleotides read TGCGCCAGCAGCCAGGAAAAACAGGGGGTGAATGGAAACACCATATATTTT. The chain employs TRBV4-1 and TRBJ1-3, with 8 nucleotides matching TRBD1. Germline V gene sequence: CDR1 MGHRA, CDR2 YSYEKL. This CDR3 is 17 amino acids long. Losses at the gene ends were 3 bases for V and 3 bases for J; bases not matched to a gene: 10.

CDR3 protein: CASGEGLSTSTDTQYF. CDR3 nucleotide sequence: TGTGCCAGTGGGGAGGGGCTTTCTACTAGCACAGATACGCAGTATTTT. The chain carries TRBV2 and TRBJ2-3, with 7 bases fitting TRBD2. This CDR3 contains 16 residues. Germline V gene lookup returns CDR1 SNHLY and CDR2 FYNNEI. The V and J ends lost 9 bases and 0 bases, in that order; junction bases with no gene match: 12.

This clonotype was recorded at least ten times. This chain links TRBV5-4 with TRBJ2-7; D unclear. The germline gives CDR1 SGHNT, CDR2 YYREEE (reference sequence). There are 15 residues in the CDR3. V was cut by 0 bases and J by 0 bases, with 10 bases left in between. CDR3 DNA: TGTGCCAGCAGCTTGGGACAATTTATCTCCTACGAGCAGTACTTC. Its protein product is CASSLGQFISYEQYF.

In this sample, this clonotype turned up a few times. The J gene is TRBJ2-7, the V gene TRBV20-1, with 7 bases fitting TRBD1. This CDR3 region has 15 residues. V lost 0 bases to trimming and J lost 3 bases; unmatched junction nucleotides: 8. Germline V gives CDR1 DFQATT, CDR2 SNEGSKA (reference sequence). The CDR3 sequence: CSARDPITGDYEQYF. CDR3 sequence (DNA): TGCAGTGCTAGAGATCCCATCACAGGGGACTACGAGCAGTACTTC.

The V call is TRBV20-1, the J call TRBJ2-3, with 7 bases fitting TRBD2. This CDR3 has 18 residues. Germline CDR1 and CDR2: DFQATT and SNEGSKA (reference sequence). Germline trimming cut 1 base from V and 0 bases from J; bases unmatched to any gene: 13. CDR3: CSARGLSIGGTSTDTQYF. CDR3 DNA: TGCAGTGCTAGAGGTCTTTCTATCGGGGGGACTAGCACAGATACGCAGTATTTT.

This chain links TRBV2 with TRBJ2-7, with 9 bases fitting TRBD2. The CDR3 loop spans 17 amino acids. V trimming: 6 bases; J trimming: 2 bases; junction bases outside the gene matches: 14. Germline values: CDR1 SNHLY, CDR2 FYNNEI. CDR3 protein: CASSETGSGGLTYEQYF. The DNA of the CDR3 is TGTGCCAGCAGCGAAACGGGTAGCGGGGGCCTCACCTACGAGCAGTACTTC.

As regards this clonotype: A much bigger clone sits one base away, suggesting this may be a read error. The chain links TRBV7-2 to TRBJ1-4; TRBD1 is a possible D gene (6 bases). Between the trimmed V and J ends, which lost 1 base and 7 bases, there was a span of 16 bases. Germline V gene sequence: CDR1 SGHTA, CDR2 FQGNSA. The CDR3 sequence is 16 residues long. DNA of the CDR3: TGTGCCAGCAGCTTAGTTGGAGGACAGTCTACTGAAAAACTGTTTTTT. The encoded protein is CASSLVGGQSTEKLFF.

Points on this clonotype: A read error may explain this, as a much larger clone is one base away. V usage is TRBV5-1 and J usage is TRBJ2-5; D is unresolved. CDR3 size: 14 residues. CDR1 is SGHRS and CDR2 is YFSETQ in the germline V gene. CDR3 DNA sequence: TGCGCCAGCAGCTTGGCCTACAGCGTCGAGACCCTGTACTTC. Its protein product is CASSLAYSVETLYF.

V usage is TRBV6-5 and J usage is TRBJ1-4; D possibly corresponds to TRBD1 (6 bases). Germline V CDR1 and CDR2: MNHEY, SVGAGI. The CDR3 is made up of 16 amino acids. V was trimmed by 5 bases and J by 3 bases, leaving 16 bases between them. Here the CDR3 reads CASSISGDTANEKLFF. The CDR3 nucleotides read TGTGCCAGCAGTATATCAGGGGATACTGCTAATGAAAAACTGTTTTTT.

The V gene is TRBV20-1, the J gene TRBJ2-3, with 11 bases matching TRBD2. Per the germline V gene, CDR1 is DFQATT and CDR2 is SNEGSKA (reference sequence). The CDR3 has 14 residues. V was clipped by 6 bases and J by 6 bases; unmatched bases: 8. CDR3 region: CSATLLAGEDTQYF. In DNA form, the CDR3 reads TGCAGTGCAACCTTACTAGCGGGAGAGGATACGCAGTATTTT.

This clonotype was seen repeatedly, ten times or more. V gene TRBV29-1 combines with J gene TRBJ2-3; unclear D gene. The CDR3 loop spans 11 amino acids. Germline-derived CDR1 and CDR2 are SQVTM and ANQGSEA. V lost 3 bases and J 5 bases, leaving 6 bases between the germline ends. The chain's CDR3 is CSVEVEDTQYF. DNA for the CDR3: TGCAGCGTTGAGGTCGAAGATACGCAGTATTTT.

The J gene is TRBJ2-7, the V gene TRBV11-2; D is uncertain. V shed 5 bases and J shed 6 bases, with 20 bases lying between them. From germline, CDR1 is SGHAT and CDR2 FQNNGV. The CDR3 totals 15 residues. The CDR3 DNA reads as TGTGCCAGCAGCCCGCCGGGCCCCGATCCCCTCGAGCAGTACTTC. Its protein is CASSPPGPDPLEQYF.